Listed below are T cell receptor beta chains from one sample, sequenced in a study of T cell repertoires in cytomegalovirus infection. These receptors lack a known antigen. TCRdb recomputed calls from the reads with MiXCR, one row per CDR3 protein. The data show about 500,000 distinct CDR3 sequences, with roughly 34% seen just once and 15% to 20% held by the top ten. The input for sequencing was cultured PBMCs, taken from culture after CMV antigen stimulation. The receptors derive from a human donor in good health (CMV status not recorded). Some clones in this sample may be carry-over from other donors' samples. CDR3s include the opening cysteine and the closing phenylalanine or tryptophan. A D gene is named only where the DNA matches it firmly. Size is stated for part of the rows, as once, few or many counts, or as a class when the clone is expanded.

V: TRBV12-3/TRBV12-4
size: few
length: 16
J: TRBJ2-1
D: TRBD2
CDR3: CASSRLAGGPYNEQFF
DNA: TGTGCCAGCAGTCGACTAGCGGGAGGGCCCTACAATGAGCAGTTCTTC

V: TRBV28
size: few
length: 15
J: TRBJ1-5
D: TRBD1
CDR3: CAANSGTGVNQPQHF
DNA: TGTGCCGCCAACTCCGGGACAGGGGTCAATCAGCCCCAGCATTTT

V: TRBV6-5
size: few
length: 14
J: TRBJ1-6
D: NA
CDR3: CASSPGGDNSPLHF
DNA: TGTGCCAGCAGTCCCGGCGGAGATAATTCACCCCTCCACTTT

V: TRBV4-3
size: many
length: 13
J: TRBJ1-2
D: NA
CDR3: CASSQDGGPFPTF
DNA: TGCGCCAGCAGCCAAGACGGGGGCCCCTTCCCCACCTTC

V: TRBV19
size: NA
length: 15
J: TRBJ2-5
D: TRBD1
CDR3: CASSVGTDLQETQYF
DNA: TGTGCCAGTAGTGTCGGGACAGACCTCCAAGAGACCCAGTACTTC

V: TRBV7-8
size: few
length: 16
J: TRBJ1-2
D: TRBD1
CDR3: CASSLARTGFVYGYTF
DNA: TGTGCCAGCAGCTTAGCGAGGACAGGGTTTGTCTATGGCTACACCTTC

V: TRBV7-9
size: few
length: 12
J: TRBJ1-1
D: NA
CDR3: CASSTTGSEAFF
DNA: TGTGCCAGCAGCACCACAGGGTCTGAAGCTTTCTTT

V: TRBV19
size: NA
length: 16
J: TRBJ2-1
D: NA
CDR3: CASTSEGGVPWNEQFF
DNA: TGTGCCAGTACCTCAGAGGGGGGGGTCCCGTGGAATGAGCAGTTCTTC

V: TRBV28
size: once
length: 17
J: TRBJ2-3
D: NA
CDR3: CASSPWERAGSTDTQYF
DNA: TGTGCCAGCAGCCCATGGGAAAGAGCGGGTTCCACAGATACGCAGTATTTT

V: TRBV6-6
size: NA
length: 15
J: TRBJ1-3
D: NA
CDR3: CASSPAGTGRNTIYF
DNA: TGTGCCAGCAGCCCCGCCGGGACTGGGAGAAACACCATATATTTT

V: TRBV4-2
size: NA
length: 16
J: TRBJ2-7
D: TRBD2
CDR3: CASSQDPGRGPYEQYF
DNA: TGTGCCAGCAGCCAAGATCCAGGGAGGGGTCCCTACGAGCAGTACTTC

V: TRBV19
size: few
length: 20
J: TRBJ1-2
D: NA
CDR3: CASSIDLGANNPRISYGYTF
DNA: TGTGCCAGTAGTATAGATCTTGGGGCCAACAACCCCCGGATTTCATATGGCTACACCTTC

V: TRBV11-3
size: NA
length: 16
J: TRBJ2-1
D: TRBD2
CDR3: CASSSRPGLANNEQFF
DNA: TGTGCCAGCAGTTCGCGACCCGGACTAGCAAATAATGAGCAGTTCTTC

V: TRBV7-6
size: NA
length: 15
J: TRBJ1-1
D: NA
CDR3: CASRPSGDGAFGAFF
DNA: TGTGCCAGCAGACCTTCAGGGGACGGGGCTTTTGGAGCTTTCTTT

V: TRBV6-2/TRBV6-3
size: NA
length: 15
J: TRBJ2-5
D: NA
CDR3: CASRPTGTPIGAQYF
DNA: TGTGCCAGCAGACCCACCGGGACCCCCATTGGGGCCCAGTACTTC

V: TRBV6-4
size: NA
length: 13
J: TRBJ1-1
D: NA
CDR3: CASREYLNTEAFF
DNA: TGTGCCAGCAGAGAGTACCTGAACACTGAAGCTTTCTTT

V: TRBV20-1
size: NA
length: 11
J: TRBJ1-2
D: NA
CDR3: CSAIQMGGYTF
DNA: TGCAGTGCCATTCAGATGGGTGGCTACACCTTC

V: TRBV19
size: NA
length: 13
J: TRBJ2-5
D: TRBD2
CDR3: CATSGTPQETQYF
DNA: TGTGCCACCAGCGGGACCCCCCAAGAGACCCAGTACTTC

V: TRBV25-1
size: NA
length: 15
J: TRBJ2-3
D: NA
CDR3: CASSEYSVREDTQYF
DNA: TGTGCCAGCAGTGAATATAGCGTAAGAGAAGATACGCAGTATTTT

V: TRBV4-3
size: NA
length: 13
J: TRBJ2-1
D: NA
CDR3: CASSQTPGPLQFF
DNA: TGCGCCAGCAGCCAAACCCCCGGACCCTTGCAGTTCTTC

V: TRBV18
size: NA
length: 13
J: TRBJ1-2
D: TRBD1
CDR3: CASSLTGKRGYTF
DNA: TGTGCCAGCTCACTGACAGGGAAACGTGGCTACACCTTC

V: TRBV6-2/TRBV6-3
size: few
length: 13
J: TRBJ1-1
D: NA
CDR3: CASNTGIYNEAFF
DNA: TGTGCCAGCAACACGGGGATTTACAATGAAGCTTTCTTT

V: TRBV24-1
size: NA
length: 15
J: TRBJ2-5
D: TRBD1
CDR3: CATSDKDRADETQYF
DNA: TGTGCCACCAGTGACAAGGACAGGGCGGATGAGACCCAGTACTTC

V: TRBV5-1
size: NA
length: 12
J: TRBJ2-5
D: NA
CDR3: CASWRNQETQYF
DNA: TGCGCCAGCTGGCGGAATCAAGAGACCCAGTACTTC

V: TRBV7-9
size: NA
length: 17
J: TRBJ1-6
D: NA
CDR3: CASSYTTSFSYNSPLHF
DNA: TGTGCCAGCAGCTATACGACCTCATTCTCCTATAATTCACCCCTCCACTTT

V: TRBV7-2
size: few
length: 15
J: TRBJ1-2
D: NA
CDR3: CASSYTRGVEYGYTF
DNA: TGTGCCAGCAGCTACACACGAGGGGTGGAGTATGGCTACACCTTC

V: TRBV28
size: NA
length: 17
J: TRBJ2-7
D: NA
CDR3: CASRPDPPVADAYEQYF
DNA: TGTGCCAGCAGACCCGATCCCCCCGTGGCGGATGCCTACGAGCAGTACTTC

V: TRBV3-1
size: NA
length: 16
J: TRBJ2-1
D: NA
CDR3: CASSQGSGGPYNEQFF
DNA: TGTGCCAGCAGCCAGGGTTCCGGGGGGCCTTACAATGAGCAGTTCTTC

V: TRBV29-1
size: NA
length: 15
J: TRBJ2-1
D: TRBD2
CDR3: CSVEKASGSYNEQFF
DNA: TGCAGCGTTGAAAAGGCTAGCGGGAGTTACAATGAGCAGTTCTTC

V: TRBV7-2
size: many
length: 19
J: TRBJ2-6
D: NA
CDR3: CASSLDLLDTQPGANVLTF
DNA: TGTGCCAGCAGCTTAGACCTTTTGGACACCCAGCCGGGGGCCAACGTCCTGACTTTC

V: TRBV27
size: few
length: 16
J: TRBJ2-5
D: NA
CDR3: CASSTIRSQAGETQYF
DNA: TGTGCCAGCAGTACAATCAGGAGCCAAGCCGGAGAGACCCAGTACTTC

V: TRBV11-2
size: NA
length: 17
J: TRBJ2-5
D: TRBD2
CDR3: CASSSGTSGSGEETQYF
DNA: TGTGCCAGCAGCTCCGGGACTAGCGGGAGCGGCGAAGAGACCCAGTACTTC

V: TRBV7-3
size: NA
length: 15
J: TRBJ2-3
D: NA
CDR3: CASSFRGQNTDTQYF
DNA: TGTGCCAGCAGCTTTCGGGGACAAAACACAGATACGCAGTATTTT

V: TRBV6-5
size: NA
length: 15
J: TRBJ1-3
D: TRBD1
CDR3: CASRRTGFPGNTIYF
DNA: TGTGCCAGCAGGCGGACAGGTTTCCCAGGAAACACCATATATTTT

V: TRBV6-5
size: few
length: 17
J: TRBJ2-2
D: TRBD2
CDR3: CASSYSMSGTVTGELFF
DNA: TGTGCCAGCAGTTACTCGATGAGCGGGACGGTCACCGGGGAGCTGTTTTTT

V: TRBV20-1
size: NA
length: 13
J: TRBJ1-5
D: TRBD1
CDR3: CSAWDRGVQPQHF
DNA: TGCAGTGCTTGGGACAGGGGCGTTCAGCCCCAGCATTTT

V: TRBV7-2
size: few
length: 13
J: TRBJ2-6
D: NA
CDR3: CASKTWEANVLTF
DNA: TGTGCCAGCAAGACCTGGGAGGCCAACGTCCTGACTTTC

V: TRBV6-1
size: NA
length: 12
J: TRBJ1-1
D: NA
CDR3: CASRAGSTEAFF
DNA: TGTGCCAGCAGGGCAGGGTCCACTGAAGCTTTCTTT

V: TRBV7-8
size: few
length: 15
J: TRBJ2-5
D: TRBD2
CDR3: CASSLSGTSRETQYF
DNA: TGTGCCAGCAGCTTGTCCGGGACTAGTCGAGAGACCCAGTACTTC

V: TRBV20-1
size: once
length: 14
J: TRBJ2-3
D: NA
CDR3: CSAPGLTSSDTQYF
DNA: TGCAGTGCCCCGGGACTTACTTCCTCAGATACGCAGTATTTT

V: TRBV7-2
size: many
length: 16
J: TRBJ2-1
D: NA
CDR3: CASRELTSQRYNEQFF
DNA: TGTGCCAGCAGGGAACTGACGAGTCAGCGCTACAATGAGCAGTTCTTC

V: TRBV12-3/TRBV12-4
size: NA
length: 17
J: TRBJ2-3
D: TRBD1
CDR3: CASNTKTGELSTDTQYF
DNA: TGTGCCAGCAACACCAAAACAGGGGAACTAAGCACAGATACGCAGTATTTT

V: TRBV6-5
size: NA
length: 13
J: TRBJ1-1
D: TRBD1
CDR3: CASSYRGHPEAFF
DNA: TGTGCCAGCAGCTACAGGGGGCACCCTGAAGCTTTCTTT

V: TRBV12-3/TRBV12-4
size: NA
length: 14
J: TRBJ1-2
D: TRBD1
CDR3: CASRRGQGVNGYTF
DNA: TGTGCCAGCAGGAGGGGACAGGGGGTTAATGGCTACACCTTC

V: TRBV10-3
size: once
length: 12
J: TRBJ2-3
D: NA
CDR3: CAIQANTDTQYF
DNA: TGTGCCATTCAGGCTAACACAGATACGCAGTATTTT

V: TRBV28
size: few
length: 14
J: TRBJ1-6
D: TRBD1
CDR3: CASSLGQGASPLHF
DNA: TGTGCCAGCAGTTTAGGACAGGGAGCCTCACCCCTCCACTTT